Shown below are 11 T cell receptor beta chains from a single sample sequenced in a study of shared clonotypes between healthy human individuals. Repertoires were generated with immunoSEQ multiplex PCR, while TCRdb's copy carries only in-frame clones and drops some. Altogether 400,000 to 550,000 clones are present, about 80% being singletons, with the ten largest covering approximately 12%. Material for sequencing was PBMCs. The origin of the receptors is a woman aged 40 to 49 in good health. Some clones in this sample may be carry-over from other donors' samples.

The V call is TRBV19, the J call TRBJ2-6, with D possibly matching TRBD1 (6 bases). Per germline, CDR1 LNHDA and CDR2 SQIVND (reference sequence). The length of the CDR3 is 15 residues. V was clipped by 5 bases and J by 2 bases, with 10 bases between them. CDR3 residues: CASSSRDTGANVLTF. As DNA, the CDR3 is TGTGCCAGTAGTTCCCGGGACACTGGGGCCAACGTCCTGACTTTC.

The CDR3 here is CASSVEVWGGSPNEQFF. CDR3 in DNA: TGTGCCAGCAGCGTAGAAGTGTGGGGCGGGAGCCCCAATGAGCAGTTCTTC. V gene TRBV9 combines with J gene TRBJ2-1; 7 nucleotides agree with TRBD2. This CDR3 has 17 amino acids. Trimming removed 0 bases from V and 6 bases from J; junction bases left unmatched: 12. Per germline, CDR1 SGDLS and CDR2 YYNGEE. Together with reference TRBV9 and TRBJ2-1, the CDR3 gives the full variable domain: DSGVTQTPKHLITATGQRVTLRCSPRSGDLSVYWYQQSLDQGLQFLIQYYNGEERAKGNILERFSAQQFPDLHSELNLSSLELGDSALYFCASSVEVWGGSPNEQFFGPGTRLTVL.

The sample holds a few counts of this clone. This chain uses TRBV18 with TRBJ2-7; no firm D call. Deletions cut 0 bases from V and 2 bases from J, with 14 bases between. This CDR3 contains 16 residues. CDR1 is KGHSH and CDR2 is LQKENI in the germline V gene. The DNA for the CDR3 is TGTGCCAGCTCACCACCTGGCGGTTATCCTACCTACGAGCAGTACTTC. Translation: CASSPPGGYPTYEQYF.

The chain uses TRBV2 and TRBJ2-3, with 10 bases fitting TRBD1. CDR3 length: 12 residues. Germline V CDR1 and CDR2: SNHLY, FYNNEI. Unmatched junction bases numbered 3, after V lost 10 bases and J lost 5 bases. CDR3 DNA: TGTGCCACCCGGGACAGGGGAGATACGCAGTATTTT. It yields the protein CATRDRGDTQYF. The whole variable domain, remainder taken from reference TRBV2 and TRBJ2-3, is EPEVTQTPSHQVTQMGQEVILRCVPISNHLYFYWYRQILGQKVEFLVSFYNNEISEKSEIFDDQFSVERPDGSNFTLKIRSTKLEDSAMYFCATRDRGDTQYFGPGTRLTVL.

About this clone: In the same sample, other DNA sequences code for this CDR3. The genes are TRBV30 and TRBJ2-1, with TRBD2 matching over 13 bases. Germline assignment: CDR1 GTSNPN and CDR2 SVGIG (reference sequence). The CDR3 is made up of 17 amino acids. V lost 1 base and J lost 0; bases outside the gene matches: 3. As DNA, the CDR3 is TGTGCCTGGAGTGGGGGACTAGCGGGAAACTCCTACAATGAGCAGTTCTTC. Translating gives CAWSGGLAGNSYNEQFF. Drawing the rest from reference TRBV30 and TRBJ2-1, the complete variable domain is SQTIHQWPATLVQPVGSPLSLECTVEGTSNPNLYWYRQAAGRGLQLLFYSVGIGQISSEVPQNLSASRPQDRQFILSSKKLLLSDSGFYLCAWSGGLAGNSYNEQFFGPGTRLTVL.

The rearrangement joins TRBV10-3 to TRBJ1-6, with D unresolved. Germline CDR1 and CDR2: ENHRY and SYGVKD. The CDR3 is made up of 16 amino acids. Trimming stripped 2 bases from V and 5 bases from J, with 13 bases between. The CDR3 region is CAISERLGVDNSPLHF. The DNA of the CDR3 is TGTGCCATCAGTGAGCGGCTCGGGGTGGATAATTCACCCCTCCACTTT.

The chain links TRBV6-6 to TRBJ1-4; no clear D. The CDR3 loop spans 15 amino acids. Germline CDR1 MNHNY, CDR2 SVGAGI (reference sequence). V dropped 0 bases and J dropped 12 bases, with 17 bases sitting between them. The CDR3 loop is CASSYSGLLVGELFF. CDR3 in DNA: TGTGCCAGCAGTTACTCGGGCCTGCTCGTTGGGGAACTGTTTTTT.

As concerns this clone: This likely traces to a read error, being one base from a far larger clone. The V gene is TRBV29-1, the J gene TRBJ1-3; D remains unclear. The germline V gene has CDR1 SQVTM and CDR2 ANQGSEA. V lost 5 bases and J lost 4, with 15 bases in between. The CDR3 is 14 residues long. CDR3 DNA: TGCAGCGTTAATGTTGGGTGGACGGGAAACACCATATATTTT. Translation: CSVNVGWTGNTIYF.

This clone was detected only once. Other DNA sequences in the sample encode the same CDR3. V is TRBV19 and J is TRBJ2-5, with 7 bases aligning to TRBD2. In germline, CDR1 is LNHDA, CDR2 SQIVND (reference sequence). After removal of 1 base from V and 2 bases from J, the junction contained 1 base not matched to a gene. This CDR3 is built from 14 residues. This chain's CDR3 is CASSIGGGQETQYF. The CDR3 coding sequence is TGTGCCAGTAGTATAGGGGGGGGACAAGAGACCCAGTACTTC.

The chain is built from TRBV5-1 and TRBJ1-2, with D possibly being TRBD1 (5 bases). Germline values: CDR1 SGHRS, CDR2 YFSETQ. The germline V and J ends were trimmed by 4 bases and 4 bases, with 11 bases remaining between them. The CDR3 totals 13 residues. CDR3 nucleotides: TGCGCCAGCAGCCCCAGGGCCCTCTATGGCTACACCTTC. Amino acids: CASSPRALYGYTF. The full variable domain, completed using reference TRBV5-1 and TRBJ1-2, is KAGVTQTPRYLIKTRGQQVTLSCSPISGHRSVSWYQQTPGQGLQFLFEYFSETQRNKGNFPGRFSGRQFSNSRSEMNVSTLELGDSALYLCASSPRALYGYTFGSGTRLTVV.

The chain couples TRBV5-1 to TRBJ2-1; possibly TRBD1 or TRBD2 for D (5 bases each). This CDR3 spans 16 amino acids. Germline V lookup: CDR1 SGHRS, CDR2 YFSETQ. Trimming removed 0 bases from V and 5 bases from J, with 15 bases in between. CDR3 coding DNA: TGCGCCAGCAGCTTGGATCAGGGACGGAGGCACAATGAGCAGTTCTTC. Its protein is CASSLDQGRRHNEQFF.